This TCR beta chain was captured by sequencing in a study of T cell changes during pregnancy in multiple sclerosis. Generated by immunoSEQ multiplex PCR, the TCRdb table keeps only in-frame clones and is missing some. The data contain over 45,000 clones, roughly 92% of them singletons. Germline CDR1 reads SGHTA; CDR2 reads FQGTGA. V was shortened by 3 bases and J by 2 bases, with 12 bases between the two germline ends. The CDR3 loop spans 15 amino acids. This sequence originates from a female donor with multiple sclerosis, enrolled in a pregnancy study. The source was peripheral blood, collected in the third trimester of pregnancy. The chain employs TRBV7-3 and TRBJ2-3; perhaps TRBD2 as D (5 bases). In DNA form, the CDR3 reads TGTGCCAGCAGCTTGTCTTTTAGCGTCACAGATACGCAGTATTTT. It is translated as CASSLSFSVTDTQYF.